The sequence of this T cell receptor beta chain was determined in a study of shared clonotypes between healthy human individuals. Study conclusions and caveats: The authors sampled blood alone, and tissue repertoires likely differ. Relative to memory subsets, naive subsets generally showed larger estimated richness. Several donors shared about 5% of their naive CD4 clonotypes.

Genomic DNA per cell subset filled all wells of several immunoSEQ plates. This table comes from immunoSEQ multiplex PCR, and its TCRdb copy is limited to in-frame clones, with some not included. The repertoire holds roughly 2 million clones, with over 85% as singletons. As regards this clone: No antigen is known for it. This specimen includes other DNA sequences encoding the same CDR3.

The CDR3 has 13 amino acids. The germline V gene has CDR1 SGDLS and CDR2 YYNGEE. V lost 0 bases to trimming and J lost 9 bases, with 13 bases between them. The sample comprised naive CD4+ T cells sorted from blood. The subset here: CD45RA+ positively selected. The sequence was collected from a man younger than 35 in good health. The V and J genes are TRBV9 and TRBJ2-7, with D perhaps TRBD1 (5 bases). The CDR3 bases are TGTGCCAGCAGCGTAGATCAGCAGGGTGTGCAGTACTTC. It is translated as CASSVDQQGVQYF. Full variable domain (rest looked up from reference TRBV9 and TRBJ2-7): DSGVTQTPKHLITATGQRVTLRCSPRSGDLSVYWYQQSLDQGLQFLIQYYNGEERAKGNILERFSAQQFPDLHSELNLSSLELGDSALYFCASSVDQQGVQYFGPGTRLTVT.